The rows below give T cell receptor beta chains drawn from one sample of a study of PD-1 and CTLA-4 blockade in melanoma. Clones were read by immunoSEQ multiplex PCR, and TCRdb kept only the in-frame ones, dropping some. The sample carries 34,000 or so clones, roughly nine tenths recorded once. The sample consisted of CD8+ T cells from peripheral blood, taken from a patient given anti-PD-1 treatment. The source of these receptors is a human donor with melanoma. Both conserved end residues are part of each CDR3. A D gene is named only where the DNA matches it firmly. Size is stated for part of the rows, as once, few or many counts, or as a class when the clone is expanded.

NA | TRBJ1-3 | NA | TRBV5-1 | TGCGCCAGCAGCTTGAACACCATATATTTT | CASSLNTIYF
TRBD1 | TRBJ2-7 | NA | TRBV6-5 | TGTGCCAGCAGCTTGGACAGGACCTACGAGCAGTACTTC | CASSLDRTYEQYF
TRBD1 | TRBJ1-1 | few | TRBV7-9 | TGTGCCAGCAGCTTTTTGGCAGGGGGGAACACTGAAGCTTTCTTT | CASSFLAGGNTEAFF
NA | TRBJ2-1 | NA | TRBV19 | TGTGCCAGTAGTAACGAGGCTTACTACAATGAGCAGTTCTTC | CASSNEAYYNEQFF
NA | TRBJ2-2 | NA | TRBV28 | TGTGCCAGCAAGACCCCCCAGGGAGTCGGCTACACCGGGGAGCTGTTTTTT | CASKTPQGVGYTGELFF
NA | TRBJ2-1 | NA | TRBV7-8 | TGTGCCAGCACCTTAGGAGGGGGCTATGAGCAGTTCTTC | CASTLGGGYEQFF
NA | TRBJ2-1 | NA | TRBV2 | TGTGCCAGCAGTGAAGGTGGGAATGAGCAGTTCTTC | CASSEGGNEQFF
NA | TRBJ1-2 | NA | TRBV4-1 | TGCGCCAGCAGCCTATTTGGGACCGACGACTCCTATGGCTACACCTTC | CASSLFGTDDSYGYTF
NA | TRBJ2-7 | NA | TRBV10-3 | TGTGCCATCAGTGCCCCCGAAAAGGGCTTCTACGAGCAGTACTTC | CAISAPEKGFYEQYF
NA | TRBJ1-5 | few | TRBV5-4 | TGTGCCAGCAGCTTGGATGGCAGCTATGATCAGCCCCAGCATTTT | CASSLDGSYDQPQHF
NA | TRBJ1-6 | once | TRBV6-5 | TGTGCCAGCAGTTACGGCCAGGGAGGGAATTCACCCCTCCACTTT | CASSYGQGGNSPLHF
TRBD2 | TRBJ2-2 | NA | TRBV5-4 | TGTGCCAGCAGCTTCCCAACTAGCGGGGGGGCCGTGAGGAGCGGGGAGCTGTTTTTT | CASSFPTSGGAVRSGELFF
NA | TRBJ1-5 | medium-sized | TRBV27 | TGTGCCAGCAGTCCATTTGGGGCAGTTGGAGATCAGCCCCAGCATTTT | CASSPFGAVGDQPQHF
NA | TRBJ1-2 | NA | TRBV7-9 | TGTGCCAGCAGCCCCTTCGGATCAGGTTTTAACTATGGCTACACCTTC | CASSPFGSGFNYGYTF
NA | TRBJ2-5 | NA | TRBV7-6 | TGTGCCAGCAGCTTAGATCCGGGGGCAGGAGAGACCCAGTACTTC | CASSLDPGAGETQYF
NA | TRBJ1-1 | NA | TRBV2 | TGTGCCACGCAAGGGACGGTTGATATGAACACTGAAGCTTTCTTT | CATQGTVDMNTEAFF
NA | TRBJ2-1 | NA | TRBV5-1 | TGCGCCAGCAGCTTGGAGGTCAGTGAGCAGTTCTTC | CASSLEVSEQFF
NA | TRBJ1-5 | NA | TRBV7-9 | TGTGCCAGCAGCCCATTCGATGGAACAGTCAATCAGCCCCAGCATTTT | CASSPFDGTVNQPQHF
TRBD2 | TRBJ2-3 | NA | TRBV5-1 | TGCGCCAGCAGCACCGCGACTAGCGGGTACACAGATACGCAGTATTTT | CASSTATSGYTDTQYF
NA | TRBJ1-1 | NA | TRBV7-9 | TGTGCCAGCAGCTTAGCGCTAGGGGTGAGGACTGAAGCTTTCTTT | CASSLALGVRTEAFF
NA | TRBJ2-7 | once | TRBV12-3/TRBV12-4 | TGTGCCAGCTGCCCCCGGGGTGACGAGCAGTACTTC | CASCPRGDEQYF
TRBD1 | TRBJ1-2 | NA | TRBV27 | TGTGCCAGCAGTTTTTTGGCCGGGACAGGGGATGGCTACACCTTC | CASSFLAGTGDGYTF